This T cell receptor beta chain was found in a study of identical twins. The CDR3 is made up of 11 amino acids. The V gene lost 3 bases and the J gene lost 5 bases, with 7 bases spanning the gap. The germline V gene has CDR1 SQVTM and CDR2 ANQGSEA. TCRdb redid the calling of the 5' RACE reads with MiXCR, one entry per CDR3 protein. The table lists about 470,000 distinct CDR3 sequences, approximately 24% of them singletons, with about 3% in the top ten. This sample also belongs to another study, concerning T cells expressing NK-cell markers. According to that study: One of eight sequenced donors was HCMV-seronegative; the other seven were seropositive. Dominant NKG2C+ clonotypes made up roughly 1.0-7.5% of CD8+ T cells in a handful of donors. In several donors, these clonotypes also led the CD3+CD56-NKG2C+ fraction.

What was sequenced was CD4+ T cells sorted from blood. The J gene is TRBJ1-2, the V gene TRBV29-1; D gene ambiguous. The receptor's source is a woman under 30 in good health. The CDR3: CSVDRIYGYTF. In nucleotides, the CDR3 is TGCAGCGTTGACAGGATTTATGGCTACACCTTC.